The next 8 T cell receptor beta chains were all read from a single sample in a study of TET2 disruption in CD19-targeted CAR T cells. The antigens for these receptors are not known. Produced via immunoSEQ multiplex PCR; TCRdb's table is partial and in-frame only. The sample totals about 30,000 clones. Specified treatment: autologous CTL019 cells: CD19 CAR with 4-1BB and CD3 zeta domains. The material sequenced was CD8- CAR+ T cells sorted from cultured blood T cells, taken for CD19 CAR T cell therapy. As for subset: CD8-negative CAR-positive T cells from the infusion product. All receptors come from a man aged 65-85 years with chronic lymphocytic leukemia.

Turning to this clone: The read ends 3 residues early relative to the CDR3; the germline J gene fills the gap. The chain joins TRBV28 to TRBJ2-5; TRBD2 is a possible D gene (5 bases). V lost 0 bases, J lost 6 bases, and 14 bases lay in between. This CDR3 spans 15 amino acids. Germline values: CDR1 MDHEN, CDR2 SYDVKM. The CDR3 protein is CASSLWTARVQTQYF. The CDR3 DNA, read in part, is TGTGCCAGCAGTTTATGGACGGCGAGGGTCCAGACC.

As for this clone: Read sequence stops 3 residues before the CDR3 end, and the germline J gene provides the missing end. V is TRBV29-1 and J is TRBJ1-2; D possibly corresponds to TRBD1 (6 bases). CDR3 length: 16 residues. Germline V lookup: CDR1 SQVTM, CDR2 ANQGSEA. The CDR3 sequence: CSVVTHSGQLSGGYTF. The part of the CDR3 DNA that was read is TGCAGCGTTGTTACCCATTCGGGACAACTATCGGGGGGC.

As to this clone: The observed sequence ends 3 residues before the CDR3 terminus, with the missing tail filled in from the germline J gene. The chain recombines TRBV6-2 or TRBV6-3 with TRBJ2-5, with 9 bases lining up with TRBD1. After removal of 5 bases from V and 5 bases from J, the junction contained 9 bases not matched to a gene. Germline V CDR1 and CDR2: MNHEY, SVGEGT. The length of the CDR3 is 15 residues. The part of the CDR3 DNA that was read is TGTGCCAGCAGTACGCCACAGGGGGCTAAGGAGACC. Translation: CASSTPQGAKET. Given in full, the CDR3 is CASSTPQGAKETQYF.

As to this clone: The read halts 3 residues ahead of the CDR3 end, with the missing end drawn from the germline J gene. The chain uses TRBV5-3 and TRBJ1-5, with D unresolved. TRBV5-3 is given ORF status, its function remaining uncertain. The CDR3 runs 15 residues. The ends were cut back, 5 bases at V and 5 bases at J, with 17 bases in the middle. The covered CDR3 bases are TGTGCCAGAAGACCTACTCCCGGGTGTTATCAGCCC. As protein: CARRPTPGCYQP. The entire CDR3 protein is CARRPTPGCYQPQHF.

The CDR3 here is CSAETGARSSYNSPLHF. The covered CDR3 bases are TGCAGTGCCGAAACAGGGGCCAGGAGCTCCTATAATTCACCC. V and J are TRBV20-1 and TRBJ1-6; 7 bases line up with TRBD1. The read ends 3 residues early relative to the CDR3; the germline J gene fills the gap. The CDR3 is made up of 17 amino acids. V lost 6 bases to trimming and J lost 0 bases; unmatched junction nucleotides: 11. Germline V lookup: CDR1 DFQATT, CDR2 SNEGSKA (reference sequence).

Remarks on this clone: The read stops 3 residues short of the end of the CDR3; the missing end is completed from the germline J gene. The chain is built from TRBV7-3 and TRBJ1-6; no definite D call. This CDR3 region has 15 residues. Between the trimmed V and J ends, which lost 5 bases and 10 bases, there was a span of 18 bases. CDR1 and CDR2 (germline): SGHTA, FQGTGA. The part of the CDR3 DNA that was read is TGTGCCAGCAGCCTCGCCCGGCCCCCAGGATCACCC. Protein product: CASSLARPPGSP. The entire CDR3 is CASSLARPPGSPLHF.

Note on this clone: The read stops 3 residues short of the end of the CDR3; the missing end is completed from the germline J gene. V and J are TRBV20-1 and TRBJ2-6; D unclear. This CDR3 has 15 amino acids. CDR1 is DFQATT and CDR2 is SNEGSKA in the germline V gene (reference sequence). The V and J ends lost 3 bases and 0 bases respectively, with 9 bases between them. The DNA read from the CDR3 is TGCAGTGCTAGTGGCACCCTCTCTGGGGCCAACGTC. Its translation is CSASGTLSGANV. The full CDR3 sequence reads CSASGTLSGANVLTF.

In regard to this clone: The CDR3 extends 3 residues past the end of the read, so its final part is completed from the germline J gene. The gene calls are TRBV28 and TRBJ1-1; D perhaps matches TRBD1 (5 bases). The CDR3 has 14 amino acids. CDR1 is MDHEN and CDR2 is SYDVKM in the germline V gene. V was pared by 7 bases and J by 6 bases, with 18 bases between. The part of the CDR3 DNA that was read is TGTGCCAGCATCAATGGGGCAGGGAGGGCTGAA. It translates to CASINGAGRAE. The entire CDR3 is CASINGAGRAEAFF. Together with reference TRBV28 and TRBJ1-1, the CDR3 gives the full variable domain: DVKVTQSSRYLVKRTGEKVFLECVQDMDHENMFWYRQDPGLGLRLIYFSYDVKMKEKGDIPEGYSVSREKKERFSLILESASTNQTSMYLCASINGAGRAEAFFGQGTRLTVV.